The clone carrying this T cell receptor (beta chain) was seen many times. The CDR3 has 14 amino acids. The V and J ends lost 0 bases and 0 bases respectively, with 5 bases between them. Germline assignment: CDR1 LNHNV and CDR2 YYDKDF (reference sequence). TCRdb reprocessed the 5' RACE reads with MiXCR, giving one entry per CDR3 protein. The profile shows tens of thousands of distinct CDR3 sequences, 3% to 3.5% of them singletons. The data were obtained in a study of neurological immune-mediated disorders. Material: PBMCs. The rearrangement links TRBV15 to TRBJ1-2, with D unclear. This receptor was taken from a woman in her forties or fifties with multiple sclerosis. The CDR3 nucleotides are TGTGCCACCAGCAGAGATACGGCTAACTATGGCTACACCTTC. Its protein is CATSRDTANYGYTF.